A selection of T cell receptor beta chains follows, all from one sample in a study of T-cell reconstitution after alpha-beta-depleted transplantation in children. TCRdb reanalysed the PCR reads using MiXCR and keeps one entry per CDR3 protein. This sample yields hundreds of thousands of distinct CDR3 sequences, of which approximately 8% are seen a single time; roughly 6% belongs to the top ten. Specimen: PBMCs, mostly from graft donor cells, collected 180 days after TCRalphabeta/CD19-depleted stem cell transplant. All receptors derive from a male patient between 10 and 17 years old who had a stem cell transplant for acute lymphoblastic leukemia, so the T cells may come from the graft donor. CDR3s include the opening cysteine and the closing phenylalanine or tryptophan. The D gene is left open where the match is weak. Only some rows state a clone size, as once, few, many or a class for expanded clones.

D gene	V gene	clone size	J gene	CDR3 protein
.	TRBV4-2	many	TRBJ1-6	CASSQEEGRGNSPLHF
.	TRBV3-1	many	TRBJ2-5	CASSQAGSWETQYF
TRBD1	TRBV6-5	many	TRBJ1-6	CASVGQGGNSPLHF
.	TRBV12-3/TRBV12-4	many	TRBJ2-3	CASSFSHTQYF
TRBD1	TRBV18	many	TRBJ2-3	CASSPGQAGTDTQYF
.	TRBV20-1	many	TRBJ2-1	CSARDELGSYNEQFF
.	TRBV3-1	many	TRBJ2-7	CASSRDTSYEQYF
TRBD1	TRBV15	many	TRBJ2-2	CATSKGQTNTGELFF
TRBD1	TRBV15	many	TRBJ1-6	CATSTLQGGIHPLHF
.	TRBV6-4	.	TRBJ2-7	CASSDQAGYEQYF
TRBD1	TRBV12-3/TRBV12-4	many	TRBJ1-2	CASSSGGAGYGYTF
.	TRBV4-3	many	TRBJ2-7	CASSLLQGTPTYEQYF
.	TRBV6-5	many	TRBJ1-1	CASSYAWGSTEAFF
TRBD1	TRBV20-1	many	TRBJ1-2	CSGVSGQEYGYTF
.	TRBV4-1	many	TRBJ1-4	CASSQALQLREKLFF
TRBD1	TRBV10-3	many	TRBJ1-2	CAISEDRGRGYGYTF
TRBD2	TRBV2	many	TRBJ2-7	CAILWSTGTSARSYF
.	TRBV12-3/TRBV12-4	many	TRBJ1-4	CASSLQGSNEKLFF
TRBD2	TRBV5-1	many	TRBJ2-1	CASRIGTSGGNEQFF
TRBD2	TRBV7-2	many	TRBJ2-5	CASSLALFGGRAEETQYF
TRBD2	TRBV4-1	.	TRBJ2-1	CASSQEVAGGPHEQFF
TRBD2	TRBV7-8	many	TRBJ2-4	CASSLHREDKNIQYF
.	TRBV20-1	few	TRBJ1-4	CSASRPTNEKLFF
.	TRBV12-3/TRBV12-4	many	TRBJ2-6	CASSLSQGTNVLTF
TRBD1	TRBV11-3	few	TRBJ1-2	CASSFETGDDYGYTF
.	TRBV20-1	many	TRBJ2-7	CSARDPVISYEQYF
.	TRBV9	many	TRBJ2-2	CASSVGTPTGELFF
TRBD2	TRBV12-5	many	TRBJ2-3	CASGYIAGDFTDTQYF
.	TRBV29-1	many	TRBJ2-7	CSVDITGSYEQYF
.	TRBV4-2	few	TRBJ1-5	CASINGGGGSNQPQHF
.	TRBV29-1	many	TRBJ2-1	CSVGRALAYNEQFF
.	TRBV6-5	many	TRBJ1-2	CASRGEGYTF
.	TRBV24-1	many	TRBJ2-7	CATSDTSYEQYF
.	TRBV12-3/TRBV12-4	many	TRBJ2-6	CASSLESSGANVLTF
TRBD2	TRBV11-2	many	TRBJ2-7	CASSPRLAGGAYEQYF
.	TRBV20-1	many	TRBJ2-2	CSARDFGSPGELFF
TRBD2	TRBV11-2	many	TRBJ2-3	CASSPKVGLAGGRTDTQYF
.	TRBV9	many	TRBJ2-2	CASSVWGGPGELFF
.	TRBV20-1	many	TRBJ2-7	CSASSGTLGGEQYF
TRBD1	TRBV7-6	.	TRBJ1-1	CASSAGQGVWAFF
.	TRBV10-3	many	TRBJ2-1	CAISEAGLAQFF
.	TRBV20-1	many	TRBJ2-3	CSANVLARADTQYF